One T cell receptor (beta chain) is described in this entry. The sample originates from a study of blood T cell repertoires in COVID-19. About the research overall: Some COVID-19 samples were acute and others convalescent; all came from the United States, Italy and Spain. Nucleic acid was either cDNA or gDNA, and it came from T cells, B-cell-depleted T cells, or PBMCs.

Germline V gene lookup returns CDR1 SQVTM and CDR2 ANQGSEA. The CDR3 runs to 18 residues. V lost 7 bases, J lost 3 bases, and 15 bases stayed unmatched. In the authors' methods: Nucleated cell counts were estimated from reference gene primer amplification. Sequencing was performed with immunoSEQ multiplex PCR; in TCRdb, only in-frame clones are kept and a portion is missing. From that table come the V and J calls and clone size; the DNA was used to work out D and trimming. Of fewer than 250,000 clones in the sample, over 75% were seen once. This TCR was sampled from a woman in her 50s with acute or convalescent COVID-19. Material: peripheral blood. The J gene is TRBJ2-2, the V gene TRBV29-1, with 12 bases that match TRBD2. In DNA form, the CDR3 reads TGCAGCGCTAGGGGGTCTAGCGGGAGGGCCTCGGACACCGGGGAGCTGTTTTTT. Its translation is CSARGSSGRASDTGELFF.